What follows describes a single TCR beta chain. The data are from a study of blood T cell repertoires in COVID-19. Germline V gene data show CDR1 as MNHEY and CDR2 as SMNVEV (reference sequence). The CDR3 has 18 residues. Unmatched junction bases numbered 21, after V lost 4 bases and J lost 9 bases. Method: immunoSEQ multiplex PCR; TCRdb's copy keeps in-frame clones and lacks some. Among over 110,000 clones listed, 80% to 90% were seen once. The clonotype comes from a woman between 45 and 65 years old with acute or convalescent COVID-19. Sequenced material: peripheral blood. The rearrangement joins TRBV27 to TRBJ2-7, with 10 bases matching TRBD1. CDR3 amino acids: CASSSGPGTGAALGSQYF. The CDR3 region has the DNA TGTGCCAGCAGTTCCGGTCCCGGGACAGGGGCCGCCCTAGGTTCGCAGTACTTC.